The sequence of this T cell receptor (beta chain) was determined in a study of shared clonotypes between healthy human individuals. Whole-study results and caveats: An effect of sequencing depth on clonotype sharing among donors was expected.

Repertoires were generated with immunoSEQ multiplex PCR, while TCRdb's copy carries only in-frame clones and drops some. Altogether around 500,000 clones are present, roughly 77% being singletons, with the ten largest covering approximately 13%. A remark on this clone: Its antigen remains unidentified.

The donor cohort consisted entirely of Caucasian adults residing in Nashville, Tennessee. This CDR3 contains 14 residues. The germline V gene encodes CDR1 LNHDA and CDR2 SQIVND (reference sequence). V lost 5 bases to trimming and J lost 6 bases, with 14 bases between them. The gene calls are TRBV19 and TRBJ2-1, with a weak D call TRBD2 (5 bases). The material sequenced was PBMCs. The sequence derives from a woman in her forties in good health. Some clones in this sample may be carry-over from other donors' samples. The chain's CDR3 is CASSVPGSGNEQFF. Here the CDR3 DNA reads TGTGCCAGTAGTGTTCCGGGATCAGGCAATGAGCAGTTCTTC.